The clone carrying this T cell receptor beta chain has a handful of counts. The antigen is not known. In germline, CDR1 is SGHRS, CDR2 YFSETQ. With 0 bases removed from V and 0 bases from J, the gap between germline ends came to 10 bases. The CDR3 is 16 amino acids. The data derive from a study of post-analysis software for immune sequencing data. Study information: Relapsing-remitting, secondary progressive and progressive-relapsing multiple sclerosis courses were included. Findings and caveats of the study: Same-batch samples co-clustered strongly by F measure. Several TRBV segments (TRBV5-6, TRBV5-1 and TRBV20-1 among them) occurred more frequently in patients than in controls.

Libraries were made from TCR beta cDNA, and they carried unique molecular identifiers. There were about 0.85 to 10 million T cells, and some 500,000 cDNA molecules came from them. One entry per CDR3 protein, called by TCRdb with MiXCR from the PCR reads. The sample contains roughly 600,000 distinct CDR3 sequences, about 44% of which appear only once. This receptor was identified in a girl under 18 with multiple sclerosis. Specimen: blood. V usage is TRBV5-1 and J usage is TRBJ2-1; no clear D gene. CDR3 loop: CASSLADYSSYNEQFF. In DNA form, the CDR3 reads TGCGCCAGCAGCTTGGCGGATTACAGCTCCTACAATGAGCAGTTCTTC. The full variable domain, its missing parts supplied by reference TRBV5-1 and TRBJ2-1, is KAGVTQTPRYLIKTRGQQVTLSCSPISGHRSVSWYQQTPGQGLQFLFEYFSETQRNKGNFPGRFSGRQFSNSRSEMNVSTLELGDSALYLCASSLADYSSYNEQFFGPGTRLTVL.